Reported below is one T cell receptor (beta chain). The antigen remains undetermined. Germline V gene lookup returns CDR1 LGHNA and CDR2 YSLEER. The V end was cut by 0 bases, the J end by 0 bases, with 8 bases between. This CDR3 comprises 15 residues. This record belongs to a study of blood T cells in healthy people across ages. Whole-study findings and limits: Naive CD4+ cell counts and diversity both ran higher in long-lived than in aged donors. Unsorted PBMCs ruled out conclusive naive versus antigen-experienced comparison.

Researchers collected 9 to 10 milliliters of peripheral blood from every single donor. For the second PCR, which ran for roughly 7 to 11 cycles, a sample-barcoded 5' primer and a J-beta primer mix were used. TCRdb ran MiXCR on the 5' RACE reads and lists one entry per CDR3 protein. In the table there are about 1.5 million distinct CDR3 sequences, 35% to 45% of which are singletons. The clonotype was recovered from a woman between 18 and 29 years old in good health. The chain combines TRBV4-3 with TRBJ1-2; maybe TRBD1 (6 bases). The sequenced material came from blood. This chain's CDR3 is CASSQDRGSNYGYTF. The CDR3 region has the DNA TGCGCCAGCAGCCAAGACAGGGGCTCTAACTATGGCTACACCTTC.